Presented here are 3 T cell receptor beta chains from one specimen sequenced in a study of cytomegalovirus exposure and HLA in healthy donors. In the PCR, 60 Vbeta and 13 Jbeta primers were used. Produced via immunoSEQ multiplex PCR; TCRdb's table is partial and in-frame only. The sample yields approximately 200,000 clones, about four fifths seen once. The sequenced sample consisted of PBMCs. These receptors all stem from a boy between 2 and 10 years old in good health and CMV-seronegative.

The gene calls are TRBV28 and TRBJ1-5; 10 bases align to TRBD1. After removal of 5 bases from V and 5 bases from J, the junction contained 9 bases not matched to a gene. Germline V CDR1 and CDR2: MDHEN, SYDVKM. The CDR3 has 16 residues. Here the CDR3 DNA reads TGTGCCAGCAGTGGGACTGGACAGGGGGAGTATCAGCCCCAGCATTTT. Translation: CASSGTGQGEYQPQHF.

V gene TRBV19 combines with J gene TRBJ1-3; D perhaps matches TRBD1 (6 bases). V gave up 11 bases and J gave up 3 bases, with 26 bases separating them. In germline, CDR1 is LNHDA, CDR2 SQIVND (reference sequence). The CDR3 has 17 amino acids. The CDR3 sequence: CAPSPRGHPIGGNTIYF. The DNA of the CDR3 is TGTGCCCCAAGTCCTCGGGGACACCCCATCGGTGGAAACACCATATATTTT.

This sequence joins TRBV9 and TRBJ2-1, with D possibly matching TRBD1 (6 bases). The germline V gene has CDR1 SGDLS and CDR2 YYNGEE. V lost 3 bases and J lost 0, with 10 bases in between. This CDR3 is built from 15 residues. The CDR3 is CASSAATGSYNEQFF. In DNA, the CDR3 is TGTGCCAGCAGCGCTGCGACAGGCTCCTACAATGAGCAGTTCTTC.